This T cell receptor (beta chain) was retrieved from a study of regulatory T cells in long-lasting Graves disease (dated by TCRdb to about 2021). Turning to the overall study: Persistent Graves' disease was defined as antithyroid drug treatment for over 5 years with persistently positive TSH receptor autoantibodies. Persistent Graves' disease patients were compared with newly diagnosed Graves' disease patients by peripheral blood TCR sequencing and RNA sequencing. The study was conducted in China and was registered as a clinical trial. A total of about 33 samples underwent TCR sequencing: around 13 from persistent and around 20 from newly diagnosed Graves' disease patients. Antithyroid drugs had been taken for approximately 10 years on average by persistent Graves' disease patients in the clinical cohort. Paper-wide results and their limitations: Persistent patients shared more public clonotypes among themselves (around 2,700) than newly diagnosed patients did (approximately 870). Sequencing and analysis were limited to the TCR beta chain. Peripheral blood alone was examined, since thyroid tissue, which constituted the primary lesion, could not be accessed. Compared with newly diagnosed patients, persistent Graves' disease patients had lower TCR Shannon entropy and fewer highly expanded clones, which suggests clonal expansion. The small sample size was acknowledged by the authors as a limitation that may reduce accuracy. Preferential use of TRBV28, TRBJ1-2 and TRBJ2-5 was observed in persistent disease, whereas TRBV20-1 and TRBJ2-1 were favored in newly diagnosed disease.

This clonotype was counted only a few times. What antigen it recognizes has not been identified. No clone much larger than this one lies a single base away; base qualities are absent. Library construction relied on multiplex PCR. These reads were obtained on an Illumina HiSeq 4000. CDR3 regions were amplified by Arm-PCR with iRepertoire HTBI primers to construct TCR beta libraries. Gel purification was performed on PCR products prior to sequencing. The published analysis was carried out like this. Across samples, about 64 TRBV and approximately 15 TRBJ segments were identified and used for gene usage analysis of CDR3 amino acid clonotypes. Filtered high-quality paired reads were merged into contigs using COPE and FqMerger. BLAST was used to align contigs to IMGT TRBV, TRBD and TRBJ reference genes, and CDR3 was defined according to IMGT. Highly expanded clones were defined as clonotypes with a frequency above 0.1%. Repertoire diversity was measured by Shannon entropy, and V-J evenness by the Gini coefficient. A clonotype was considered public if more than one individual shared it. In TCRdb, the public reads were trimmed at Q25 with fastp and aligned with MiXCR, with productive beta chains retained. Duplicate CDR3 protein sequences are folded into a single record with the most common DNA and genes. Here the V and J calls rest on TCRdb's processing, not on the authors' analysis. This sample lists approximately 380,000 distinct CDR3 sequences; about a fifth were detected once. The ten most abundant clones make up around 21% of the sample.

The sample's time point label, decoded: persistent/refractory GD, antithyroid drugs over 5 years with positive TRAb. For both TCR sequencing and RNA sequencing, RNA was extracted from PBMCs in TRIzol. The diagnosis of Graves' disease was made according to American Thyroid Association guidelines. Patients were recruited from an endocrinology department in Xi'an, China. From each patient, approximately 9 milliliters of peripheral blood was collected into an EDTA anticoagulant tube. Ficoll Paque Plus density gradient separation was used to isolate PBMCs, and no additional T cell sorting was done. An Agilent 2100 Bioanalyzer and agarose gel were used to assess RNA quality, and a NanoDrop 2000 was used to measure RNA concentration. Based on the germline V gene (reference sequence), the CDR1 and CDR2 sequences are WNHNN and SYGVQD. V and J are truncated by 10 bases and 6 bases respectively, leaving an intervening sequence of 16 bases. The CDR3 holds 12 amino acids from the cysteine to the phenylalanine. The sequence is cut down to CDR3 DNA, 36 bases in frame from base 1.

The V and J segments used are TRBV10-1 and TRBJ2-7; no D segment can be confidently identified. This receptor was taken from a female donor with Graves disease. The sample here was peripheral blood mononuclear cells (PBMCs), taken when the disease was refractory, from a patient treated with antithyroid drugs. The CDR3 region reads CATEAQVGEQYF. The DNA sequence is TGCGCCACCGAGGCGCAGGTGGGCGAGCAGTACTTC.